This entry lists 21 T cell receptor beta chains sequenced from one sample in a study of immune cell composition in non-small cell lung cancer. Repertoires were generated with immunoSEQ multiplex PCR, while TCRdb's copy carries only in-frame clones and drops some. The sample lists approximately 3,800 clones, approximately 80% seen once, with approximately 8.8% in the top ten. The normal lung sample lay at least 3 cm, and maximally far, from the tumour. The sequencing input was non-adjacent lung tissue. The receptors were gathered from a human donor with non-small cell lung cancer.

This rearrangement joins TRBV30 to TRBJ2-2; 9 nucleotides line up with TRBD2. Germline values: CDR1 GTSNPN, CDR2 SVGIG (reference sequence). J lost 6 bases, V lost 5 bases, and 10 bases had no gene match. The length of the CDR3 is 15 residues. CDR3 coding DNA: TGTGCCTGGCGACTAGCGGCCCTAGGGGCCGGGGAGCTGTTTTTT. This gives the protein CAWRLAALGAGELFF.

The chain employs TRBV19 and TRBJ2-7, with D possibly being TRBD1 or TRBD2 (5 bases each). This CDR3 contains 13 residues. V lost 5 bases and J 5 bases, leaving 13 bases between the germline ends. Germline V gene sequence: CDR1 LNHDA, CDR2 SQIVND (reference sequence). The CDR3 DNA follows: TGTGCCAGTAGTCGCCAGGGACGGGACGAGCAGTACTTC. It yields the protein CASSRQGRDEQYF.

The rearrangement joins TRBV7-9 to TRBJ2-7; 13 bases match TRBD2. After removal of 5 bases from V and 6 bases from J, the junction contained 10 bases not matched to a gene. The CDR3 is 16 residues long. Germline V gene data show CDR1 as SEHNR and CDR2 as FQNEAQ (reference sequence). This chain's CDR3 is CASSERTSGSMGEQYF. CDR3 coding DNA: TGTGCCAGCAGCGAACGGACTAGCGGGAGTATGGGCGAGCAGTACTTC.

The chain carries TRBV4-3 and TRBJ1-4; D ambiguous. Trimming pared 4 bases from V and 0 bases from J, leaving 15 bases between. The CDR3 consists of 17 residues. Per the germline V gene, CDR1 is LGHNA and CDR2 is YSLEER. CDR3 DNA sequence: TGCGCCAGCAGCCCAGAACCCCAAGGAGCAACTAATGAAAAACTGTTTTTT. This gives the protein CASSPEPQGATNEKLFF.

This clone came up a few times. This same CDR3 is encoded by further DNA sequences in the sample. V and J are TRBV7-9 and TRBJ1-2; no clear D. V lost 1 base and J 4 bases, leaving 10 bases between the germline ends. The germline gives CDR1 SEHNR, CDR2 FQNEAQ (reference sequence). The CDR3 is made up of 14 amino acids. This CDR3 is CASSLGSLFYGYTF. The CDR3 nucleotides are TGTGCCAGCAGCTTAGGCAGCTTGTTCTATGGCTACACCTTC.

The chain recombines TRBV28 with TRBJ2-5, with D uncertain. This CDR3 has 10 amino acids. With 7 bases removed from V and 5 bases from J, the gap between germline ends came to 5 bases. Germline V gives CDR1 MDHEN, CDR2 SYDVKM. In DNA form, the CDR3 reads TGTGCCAGCAAGGGCGAGACCCAGTACTTC. Protein product: CASKGETQYF.

This chain connects TRBV11-3 to TRBJ2-1; D not resolved. The CDR3 extends over 12 amino acids. V lost 2 bases to trimming and J lost 10 bases, with 9 bases between them. Germline assignment: CDR1 SGHNT and CDR2 YENEEA. For the CDR3, the DNA is TGTGCCAGCAGCTTAAGGACGCCAGAGCAGTTCTTC. Translated: CASSLRTPEQFF.

The rearrangement links TRBV19 to TRBJ2-2; weak D call: TRBD1 (6 bases). The V gene's germline CDR1 is LNHDA and CDR2 SQIVND (reference sequence). This CDR3 has 16 residues. Trimming shortened V by 8 bases and J by 4 bases, and 20 bases separated the two germline ends. DNA of the CDR3: TGTGCCAGTCGATCCTGGGACAAGCAAGCCACCGGGGAGCTGTTTTTT. Amino acid sequence: CASRSWDKQATGELFF.

This clone was found a few times. The chain employs TRBV6-5 and TRBJ1-4, with D possibly TRBD1 on 5 matching bases. The CDR3 length is 15 residues. V lost 0 bases and J lost 7, with 12 bases in between. In germline, CDR1 is MNHEY, CDR2 SVGAGI. The CDR3 nucleotides read TGTGCCAGCAGTTACTCGATTCAGGGTGGTGAAAAACTGTTTTTT. This sequence encodes CASSYSIQGGEKLFF.

In this sample, this clone turned up a few times. The gene calls are TRBV11-1 and TRBJ1-1; 7 bases line up with TRBD1. This CDR3 region has 14 residues. The J segment lost 1 base and the V segment lost 5 bases, leaving 4 bases of the junction unmatched. Germline lookup yields CDR1 SGHAT and CDR2 FQDESV (reference sequence). The CDR3 reads CASSPDRSNTEAFF. The CDR3 DNA sequence: TGTGCCAGCAGCCCGGACAGGTCGAACACTGAAGCTTTCTTT. Based on the CDR3 plus reference TRBV11-1 and TRBJ1-1, the full variable domain is EAEVAQSPRYKITEKSQAVAFWCDPISGHATLYWYRQILGQGPELLVQFQDESVVDDSQLPKDRFSAERLKGVDSTLKIQPAELGDSAMYLCASSPDRSNTEAFFGQGTRLTVV.

The chain links TRBV19 to TRBJ2-7; maybe TRBD2 (5 bases). V shed 9 bases and J shed 1 base, with 10 bases lying between them. The length of the CDR3 is 12 residues. Germline loops: CDR1 LNHDA, CDR2 SQIVND (reference sequence). CDR3 region: CASGLSSYEQYF. CDR3 nucleotides: TGTGCCAGCGGACTCTCATCCTACGAGCAGTACTTC.

In the case of this clone: The sample has other DNA sequences that encode this CDR3 too. V and J are TRBV9 and TRBJ1-2; the D is unclear. Germline V gives CDR1 SGDLS, CDR2 YYNGEE. The CDR3 length is 11 residues. V was pared by 4 bases and J by 8 bases, with 9 bases between. CDR3 sequence reads: CASSLRGGYTF. The CDR3 DNA is TGTGCCAGCAGCCTTCGAGGCGGCTACACCTTC.

The chain links TRBV15 to TRBJ2-1, with 12 positions matching TRBD2. Germline V gene lookup returns CDR1 LNHNV and CDR2 YYDKDF (reference sequence). CDR3 length equals 13 residues. With V trimmed by 6 bases and J by 9 bases, 3 bases remained unmatched. The CDR3 region has the DNA TGTGCCACCAGGACTAGCGGGAGTTTTGAGCAGTTCTTC. Residues: CATRTSGSFEQFF.

This rearrangement joins TRBV28 to TRBJ2-7; D gene uncertain. V lost 2 bases and J lost 1, with 6 bases in between. The CDR3 is 13 amino acids. CDR1 MDHEN and CDR2 SYDVKM come from the germline V gene. The CDR3 loop reads CASSLTVSYEQYF. The CDR3 DNA reads as TGTGCCAGCAGTTTAACCGTTTCCTACGAGCAGTACTTC.

The V and J genes are TRBV2 and TRBJ2-7, with no clear D. This CDR3 is built from 12 residues. Germline V gene sequence: CDR1 SNHLY, CDR2 FYNNEI. Trimming removed 6 bases at V and 9 bases at J, with 15 bases between. CDR3 residues: CASRESNIGQYF. The CDR3 nucleotides are TGTGCCAGCAGGGAATCCAACATCGGGCAGTACTTC.

The chain uses TRBV27 and TRBJ2-7; 14 nucleotides align to TRBD2. The CDR3 runs to 16 residues. Per germline, CDR1 MNHEY and CDR2 SMNVEV (reference sequence). With 11 bases clipped from V and 3 bases from J, the junction kept 12 bases outside the gene matches. The CDR3 loop is CAGSTGTSGSFYEQYF. The DNA for the CDR3 is TGTGCCGGATCTACCGGGACTAGCGGGAGTTTCTACGAGCAGTACTTC.

By share of the sample, this clone is large. The chain uses TRBV2 and TRBJ1-5, with TRBD1 identical over 7 bases. Germline V gene data show CDR1 as SNHLY and CDR2 as FYNNEI. Germline trimming cut 6 bases from V and 5 bases from J; bases unmatched to any gene: 16. The CDR3 is 17 amino acids. The CDR3 loop is CASRESSGDSFYQPQHF. As DNA, the CDR3 is TGTGCCAGCAGGGAGAGCTCGGGGGACAGCTTCTATCAGCCCCAGCATTTT.

This sequence joins TRBV15 and TRBJ2-1; 11 bases fit TRBD2. V trimming: 3 bases; J trimming: 4 bases; junction bases outside the gene matches: 5. The length of the CDR3 is 16 residues. Germline V gene lookup returns CDR1 LNHNV and CDR2 YYDKDF (reference sequence). The CDR3: CATSRNLAGGYNEQFF. The DNA for the CDR3 is TGTGCCACCAGCAGGAATCTAGCGGGAGGATACAATGAGCAGTTCTTC. Full variable domain (outside the CDR3, taken from reference TRBV15 and TRBJ2-1): DAMVIQNPRYQVTQFGKPVTLSCSQTLNHNVMYWYQQKSSQAPKLLFHYYDKDFNNEADTPDNFQSRRPNTSFCFLDIRSPGLGDTAMYLCATSRNLAGGYNEQFFGPGTRLTVL.

The chain combines TRBV19 with TRBJ2-1; 7 bases align to TRBD2. Unmatched junction bases numbered 10, after V lost 2 bases and J lost 9 bases. The CDR3 runs to 15 residues. From germline, CDR1 is LNHDA and CDR2 SQIVND (reference sequence). The CDR3 loop reads CASSIHRRETGEQFF. In DNA form, the CDR3 reads TGTGCCAGTAGTATACATAGGCGGGAGACGGGTGAGCAGTTCTTC.

This chain's CDR3 is CASTVPWGDTEAFF. The CDR3 region has the DNA TGTGCCAGTACTGTCCCCTGGGGGGACACTGAAGCTTTCTTT. V is TRBV19 and J is TRBJ1-1; possible D gene TRBD1, 5 bases. V shed 7 bases and J shed 3 bases, with 15 bases lying between them. The CDR3 extends over 14 amino acids. Germline CDR1 reads LNHDA; CDR2 reads SQIVND (reference sequence). Together with reference TRBV19 and TRBJ1-1, the CDR3 gives the full variable domain: DGGITQSPKYLFRKEGQNVTLSCEQNLNHDAMYWYRQDPGQGLRLIYYSQIVNDFQKGDIAEGYSVSREKKESFPLTVTSAQKNPTAFYLCASTVPWGDTEAFFGQGTRLTVV.

The chain joins TRBV7-9 to TRBJ2-2; D not certain. The CDR3 contains 12 residues. Trimming stripped 0 bases from V and 6 bases from J, with 2 bases between. Germline CDR1 and CDR2: SEHNR and FQNEAQ (reference sequence). The CDR3: CASSLAAGELFF. As DNA, the CDR3 is TGTGCCAGCAGCTTAGCAGCCGGGGAGCTGTTTTTT.